The clone carrying this TCR beta chain came up many times. Its antigen is undetermined. The record originates from a study of Graves' ophthalmopathy and Graves' hyperthyroidism. Study-wide findings and caveats: The model predicted ophthalmopathy progression with roughly 70% sensitivity and less than 85% specificity.

The junction had 16 bases not matched to a gene; V was cut back by 2 bases and J by 1 base. The CDR3 is 20 residues long. Germline lookup yields CDR1 MNHEY and CDR2 SMNVEV (reference sequence). The authors amplified TCR beta CDR3 regions from RNA transcripts. HTBI-primed RT-PCR formed the first round, and a multiplex PCR formed the second. MiXCR, applied by TCRdb to the multiplex PCR reads, yields one record per CDR3 protein. Here the sample spans about 620,000 distinct CDR3 sequences, 22% being singletons. The TCR comes from a woman aged 18-29 years with stable Graves' hyperthyroidism. Some clones in this sample may be carry-over from other donors' samples. Sample: peripheral blood. The gene calls are TRBV27 and TRBJ1-1; TRBD1 matches 10 bases. CDR3 sequence (DNA): TGTGCCAGCAGTTTAACTTCGGCGAACCGGGACAGGGGTTGGAACACTGAAGCTTTCTTT. Translation: CASSLTSANRDRGWNTEAFF.